A selection of T cell receptor beta chains follows, all from one sample in a study of blood T cell repertoires in COVID-19. Sequenced by immunoSEQ multiplex PCR; TCRdb stores in-frame clones only, minus some. The table lists roughly 300,000 clones, approximately 84% of them singletons. The sample comprised PBMCs or T cells enriched from blood (not recorded which). The receptors come from a woman aged 25 to 39 who had recovered from COVID-19. The CDR3 runs from the conserved cysteine through the conserved F or W. A D gene is named only where the DNA matches it firmly. Size values are once, few and many counts, or a class for expanded clones, and some rows have none.

>TRBV11-2|TRBJ2-7|12|.|.
.
CASSVAAGTGDF
>TRBV12-3/TRBV12-4|TRBJ1-3|12|.|.
TGTGCCAGTAGGGGTACTGGAAACACCATATATTTT
CASRGTGNTIYF
>TRBV5-1|TRBJ2-1|14|.|TRBD1
TGCGCCAGCAGCCGGACAGGACCATACAATGAGCAGTTCTTC
CASSRTGPYNEQFF
>TRBV5-1|TRBJ2-1|19|.|TRBD2
TGCGCCAGCAGCTGGGGACTTGGCTTGACTAGCGGGGGGGCAAATGAGCAGTTCTTC
CASSWGLGLTSGGANEQFF
>TRBV19|TRBJ1-6|14|.|TRBD1
TGTGCCAGTACCTACCCGGACAGGGTTTCACCCCTCCACTTT
CASTYPDRVSPLHF
>TRBV21-1|TRBJ2-7|14|.|.
TGTGCCAGCAGCCCCCGGGACAGTACCTACGAGCAGTACTTC
CASSPRDSTYEQYF
>TRBV2|TRBJ1-3|16|.|.
TGTGCCAGCAGTGAACGCAGTCCGCACTCTGGAAACACCATATATTTT
CASSERSPHSGNTIYF
>TRBV6-5|TRBJ1-1|14|few|.
TGTGCCAGTCGCCCCCCGGAGGACAACACTGAAGCTTTCTTT
CASRPPEDNTEAFF
>TRBV27|TRBJ1-6|15|few|.
TGTGCCAGCAGTTTAGACGTGGCAGGCAGGGCACCCCTCCACTTT
CASSLDVAGRAPLHF
>TRBV7-2|TRBJ1-6|12|.|.
TGTGCCAGCAGCCTAGAATCCGGGGCCCTCCACTTT
CASSLESGALHF
>TRBV12-3/TRBV12-4|TRBJ1-3|12|.|.
TGTGCCAGCAGTTTAGTAGGGGACACCATATATTTT
CASSLVGDTIYF
>TRBV14|TRBJ2-7|15|once|TRBD1
TGTGCCAGCAGCCTACTGGGACAGGGGACGCACGAGCAGTACTTC
CASSLLGQGTHEQYF
>TRBV27|TRBJ1-6|17|few|TRBD1
TGTGCCAGCAGTGCCGACAGGGGGTTAACCTATAATTCACCCCTCCACTTT
CASSADRGLTYNSPLHF
>TRBV27|TRBJ2-2|15|once|TRBD1
TGTGCCAGCAGTCCCTGGACAGGGGGGACCGGGGAGCTGTTTTTT
CASSPWTGGTGELFF
>TRBV6-5|TRBJ1-1|13|.|.
TGTGCCAGCATGGTTCGGGGAGGCACTGAAGCTTTCTTT
CASMVRGGTEAFF
>TRBV30|TRBJ2-5|15|.|.
TGTGCCTGGAGTGTACTTTTAACTCAGGGGGAGACCCAGTACTTC
CAWSVLLTQGETQYF
>TRBV10-3|TRBJ1-1|13|.|TRBD1
TGTGCCATCAGGACAGGGGTGGACACTGAAGCTTTCTTT
CAIRTGVDTEAFF
>TRBV5-6|TRBJ2-7|14|.|TRBD2
TGTGCCAGCAGCTTTCTAGCGGGGGGGAACGAGCAGTACTTC
CASSFLAGGNEQYF
>TRBV28|TRBJ1-4|16|.|.
TGTGCCAGCAGTTTAGGGGGGTGGTGGGGAAATGAAAAACTGTTTTTT
CASSLGGWWGNEKLFF
>TRBV30|TRBJ1-4|13|.|TRBD1
TGTGCCTGGAGTGGGTACAGGGGTGAAAAACTGTTTTTT
CAWSGYRGEKLFF
>TRBV19|TRBJ2-1|13|.|TRBD1
TGTGCCAGTAGTATAACCAGGGGGCGTGAGCTGTTCTTC
CASSITRGRELFF
>TRBV3-1/TRBV3-2|TRBJ2-2|15|.|.
TGTGCCAGCAGCCAGCGTGAGACTCGCACCGGGGAGCTGTTTTTT
CASSQRETRTGELFF
>TRBV5-1|TRBJ2-5|15|.|.
TGCGCCAGCAGCTTGGTTGCAGGGGCCAGAGAGACCCAGTACTTC
CASSLVAGARETQYF